The sequence of this T cell receptor beta chain was determined in a study of OX40 agonist ivuxolimab in advanced cancers. For context, the study as a whole: Ivuxolimab, which targeted the costimulatory receptor OX40 (CD134), was an agonistic, fully human IgG2 monoclonal antibody. Partial responses were achieved by three dose-escalation patients, of whom one had hepatocellular carcinoma and two had cutaneous melanoma. The paper covers the monotherapy dose-escalation part of the phase I ivuxolimab trial, which included N ≈ 50 patients. In the dose-escalation cohort, 65% to 90% of patients were male, and the mean age was roughly 60 years, with a range of about 23 to 85. Peripheral TCRbeta sequencing was intended to test whether TCR sequence diversity was altered and clonal T-cell expansion was caused by ivuxolimab. Of the roughly 52 patients in dose escalation, about 20 had hepatocellular carcinoma, about 15 had melanoma, 9 had renal cell carcinoma and 9 had head and neck cancer. Patients were allowed to have had prior anti-PD-1, anti-PD-L1 or anti-CTLA-4 therapy, and roughly 40% of the dose-escalation patients had been treated with checkpoint inhibitors. Intravenous ivuxolimab was administered to patients every 2 weeks at six dose levels: 0.01, 0.1, 0.3, 1.5, 3 and 10 mg/kg. Broad study findings and their caveats: Antigen specificity was not determined for the clonally expanded peripheral T cells. After ivuxolimab, more expanded clones were found on average in CD8+ T cells than in CD4+ T cells. Low levels of normalized T-cell clonal expansion were also shown by some nonresponding patients. At doses of 0.1 to 3.0 mg/kg, clonal expansion of both CD4+ and CD8+ T cells in blood was seen between baseline and week 6. Partial responders in the 0.1-3.0 mg/kg groups had among the lowest normalized peripheral clonal expansion, especially among CD8+ T cells.

For sequencing of the TCRbeta CDR3 region, genomic DNA was extracted from the sorted cells. The immunoSEQ Assay was used for sequencing of TCRbeta CDR3 regions. This is the immuneACCESS table as TCRdb keeps it, with only in-frame sequences that have V and J called. A part of the clones is gone; compared with another copy, unresolved V genes explain less than half, and the rest is unexplained. This sample holds 20,000 to 30,000 clones; almost 80% were observed only once. Together, the top ten hold over 10% of the sample. Patients with a history of autoimmune disease or receiving systemic immunosuppression were excluded from the trial. Peripheral blood for TCR sequencing was collected from all dose cohorts at baseline, on cycle 4 day 1, and on cycle 7 day 1. Samples came from an open-label, multicenter, first-in-human phase I dose-escalation trial of ivuxolimab. Adults with locally advanced or metastatic melanoma, renal cell carcinoma, hepatocellular carcinoma or head and neck squamous cell carcinoma were enrolled in the trial. Before TCR sequencing, CD4+ T cells and CD8+ T cells from peripheral blood were sorted into separate populations.

Worth noting for this clone: Which antigen it targets is not known. Per-nucleotide qualities are absent, and no much larger clonotype sits a single base away.

From the cysteine through the phenylalanine, the CDR3 covers 16 amino acids. CDR3 DNA only is kept here, 48 bases in frame from base 1. The germline V gene sets CDR1 to ENHRY and CDR2 to SYGVKD. V ends up 7 bases short and J 3 bases short, with an unmatched junction base count of 12. The V and J segments used are TRBV10-3 and TRBJ2-5, and 9 junction bases match TRBD2. The starting material was CD4+ or CD8+ T cells sorted from blood, obtained in a trial of the OX40 agonist ivuxolimab. The TCR was taken from an adult with an advanced solid tumor such as melanoma, head and neck, liver or kidney cancer. The DNA sequence is as follows: TGTGCCATCAAAGGTGGGGGTAGCGGGGGAGAAGAGACCCAGTACTTC. Protein translation: CAIKGGGSGGEETQYF.